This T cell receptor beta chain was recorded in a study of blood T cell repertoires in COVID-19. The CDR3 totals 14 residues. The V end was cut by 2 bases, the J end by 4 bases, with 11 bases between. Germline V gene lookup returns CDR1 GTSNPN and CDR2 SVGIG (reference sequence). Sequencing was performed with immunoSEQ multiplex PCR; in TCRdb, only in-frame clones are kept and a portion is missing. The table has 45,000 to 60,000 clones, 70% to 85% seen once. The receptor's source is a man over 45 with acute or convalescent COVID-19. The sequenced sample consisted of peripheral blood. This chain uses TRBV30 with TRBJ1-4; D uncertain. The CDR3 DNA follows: TGTGCCTGGAGTCTTGGGCAGATTAATGAAAAACTGTTTTTT. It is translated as CAWSLGQINEKLFF.